The 23 T cell receptor beta chains reported below all come from one sample, sequenced in a study of T-cell reconstitution after alpha-beta-depleted transplantation in children listed by TCRdb under 2016. Libraries came from PCR. For sequencing, an Illumina HiSeq 2500 was employed. TCR library preparation used molecular barcoding, with unique molecular identifiers applied to normalize quantification of the TCRbeta repertoire. TCRdb reprocessing: public reads trimmed at Q25 with fastp, clones called with MiXCR, in-frame beta chains kept. One record per CDR3 amino acid sequence lists the most common genes and DNA. The table for this sample lists fewer than 550,000 distinct CDR3 sequences; roughly an eighth of them were counted only once. The ten largest clones capture about 14% of the sample. The treatment or condition label of this sample denotes: allogeneic hematopoietic cell transplantation with graft depleted of TCRalphabeta T cells and CD19 B cells.

The sequenced sample was PBMCs, mostly from graft donor cells, obtained 180 days after TCRalphabeta/CD19-depleted stem cell transplant. The receptors were sampled from a female patient between 2 and 15 years old who had a stem cell transplant for aplastic anemia, so the T cells may come from the graft donor.

The chain carries TRBV12-3 or TRBV12-4 and TRBJ1-1; the D is unclear. Trimming took off 3 bases at V and 5 bases at J, with 16 bases between the two ends. The CDR3 length is 15 residues. Here the CDR3 DNA reads TGTGCCAGCAGTTTTTTTTCGGTACAACGGACTGAAGCTTTCTTT. Translating gives CASSFFSVQRTEAFF.

This clonotype was observed a few times. The CDR3 spells CASSERRDAANEKLFF. The CDR3 DNA reads TGTGCCAGCAGTGAAAGGAGGGATGCGGCTAATGAAAAACTGTTTTTT. The V call is TRBV2, the J call TRBJ1-4; D gene ambiguous. V lost 2 bases and J 3 bases, leaving 13 bases between the germline ends. Germline V gene data show CDR1 as SNHLY and CDR2 as FYNNEI. The CDR3 totals 16 residues.

The V call is TRBV4-1, the J call TRBJ2-7; TRBD1 is a possible D gene (6 bases). Germline CDR1 is MGHRA and CDR2 is YSYEKL. Trimming took 0 bases from V and 4 from J, leaving 13 bases between them. This CDR3 comprises 15 residues. This chain's CDR3 is CASSQDWGRVYEQYF. The CDR3 nucleotides read TGCGCCAGCAGCCAAGATTGGGGGCGCGTTTACGAGCAGTACTTC.

This clonotype was found a few times. The chain employs TRBV12-5 and TRBJ2-7, with TRBD1 as a possible D gene (5 bases). The germline gives CDR1 LGHNT, CDR2 FRNRAP. The CDR3 loop spans 12 amino acids. V gave up 7 bases and J gave up 3 bases, with 10 bases separating them. The CDR3 spells CASVRDSYEQYV. CDR3 DNA sequence: TGTGCTAGTGTCCGAGACAGCTACGAGCAGTACGTC.

This clonotype occurred many times. The V call is TRBV12-3 or TRBV12-4, the J call TRBJ2-1, with D maybe TRBD1 (6 bases). Trimming took 6 bases from V and 10 from J, leaving 22 bases between them. The CDR3 consists of 15 residues. The CDR3 here is CASSPRPVRGEEQFF. The CDR3 nucleotides read TGTGCCAGCAGCCCTCGACCCGTCAGGGGAGAGGAGCAGTTCTTC.

This clonotype has more than one count but fewer than ten. The chain recombines TRBV25-1 with TRBJ1-1; D is uncertain. The CDR3 runs to 11 residues. The V end was cut by 7 bases, the J end by 0 bases, with 3 bases between. Looked up from germline, CDR1 is MGHDK and CDR2 is SYGVNS. The CDR3 sequence is CASTLNTEAFF. CDR3 sequence (DNA): TGTGCCAGCACTTTGAACACTGAAGCTTTCTTT.

The V gene is TRBV11-2, the J gene TRBJ2-1, with a possible D match to TRBD2 (6 bases). Trimming took 0 bases from V and 4 from J, leaving 13 bases between them. CDR3 length equals 16 residues. Germline V gene lookup returns CDR1 SGHAT and CDR2 FQNNGV. In DNA form, the CDR3 reads TGTGCCAGCAGCTTAGATCCAGCGGGTTTATACAATGAGCAGTTCTTC. Protein: CASSLDPAGLYNEQFF.

This clonotype has just a few counts. The rearrangement uses TRBV15 and TRBJ2-1; D gene ambiguous. The length of the CDR3 is 14 residues. V lost 0 bases and J 4 bases, leaving 7 bases between the germline ends. Germline loops: CDR1 LNHNV, CDR2 YYDKDF (reference sequence). CDR3 sequence reads: CATSRDPSYNEQFF. CDR3 nucleotide sequence: TGTGCCACCAGCAGAGATCCCAGTTACAATGAGCAGTTCTTC.

The rearrangement uses TRBV7-2 and TRBJ2-7; D is unresolved. Germline-derived CDR1 and CDR2 are SGHTA and FQGNSA. V was clipped by 1 base and J by 6 bases, with 10 bases between them. The CDR3 spans 13 residues. CDR3 region: CASSLEAVSEQYV. CDR3 bases: TGTGCCAGCAGCTTAGAGGCCGTGTCCGAGCAGTACGTC.

This clonotype was observed a few times. The rearrangement joins TRBV12-3 or TRBV12-4 to TRBJ2-7; D may be TRBD1 (5 bases). CDR3 size: 16 residues. Trimming removed 2 bases at V and 0 bases at J, with 14 bases between. CDR3 sequence: CASSLWQGTNSYEQYF. CDR3 DNA: TGTGCCAGCAGTTTATGGCAGGGAACAAACTCCTACGAGCAGTACTTC.

This clonotype was picked up a small number of times. This rearrangement joins TRBV28 to TRBJ2-1; D unresolved. This CDR3 is built from 15 residues. Germline loops: CDR1 MDHEN, CDR2 SYDVKM. V dropped 6 bases and J dropped 6 bases, with 18 bases sitting between them. Here the CDR3 reads CASSPRPPPRNEQFF. As DNA, the CDR3 is TGTGCCAGCAGCCCCAGGCCTCCTCCCCGCAATGAGCAGTTCTTC. The full variable domain, rest sourced from reference TRBV28 and TRBJ2-1, is DVKVTQSSRYLVKRTGEKVFLECVQDMDHENMFWYRQDPGLGLRLIYFSYDVKMKEKGDIPEGYSVSREKKERFSLILESASTNQTSMYLCASSPRPPPRNEQFFGPGTRLTVL.

This clonotype was counted a few times. This chain links TRBV29-1 with TRBJ2-7; D remains unclear. The CDR3 runs to 13 residues. Deletions cut 4 bases from V and 1 base from J, with 11 bases between. Germline CDR1 is SQVTM and CDR2 is ANQGSEA. This CDR3 reads CSVVSRASYEQYF. CDR3 DNA: TGCAGCGTTGTCAGTCGGGCGTCCTACGAGCAGTACTTC.

The genes are TRBV20-1 and TRBJ2-6; TRBD1 matches at 8 bases. Germline V lookup: CDR1 DFQATT, CDR2 SNEGSKA (reference sequence). Trimming at V came to 5 bases and at J to 2 bases, leaving 5 bases not matched to a gene. CDR3 length equals 15 residues. The chain's CDR3 is CSAGETGAGANVLTF. CDR3 bases: TGCAGTGCTGGCGAGACAGGGGCTGGGGCCAACGTCCTGACTTTC.

The chain links TRBV11-3 to TRBJ1-2; D is unclear. V shed 1 base and J shed 4 bases, with 13 bases lying between them. Germline CDR1 reads SGHNT; CDR2 reads YENEEA. The CDR3 loop spans 15 amino acids. The CDR3 reads CASSLGSDSFYGYTF. CDR3 in DNA: TGTGCCAGCAGCTTAGGCAGCGATAGTTTCTATGGCTACACCTTC.

The rearrangement joins TRBV12-3 or TRBV12-4 to TRBJ2-7; 8 bases are shared with TRBD1. The CDR3 consists of 14 residues. With 5 bases clipped from V and 3 bases from J, the junction kept 6 bases outside the gene matches. CDR3 DNA: TGTGCCAGCAGTCGCGGACAGGGCGACTACGAGCAGTACGTC. This codes for CASSRGQGDYEQYV.

The chain couples TRBV7-9 to TRBJ1-1; D unclear. The CDR3 contains 17 residues. The V end was cut by 0 bases, the J end by 4 bases, with 18 bases between. Germline V gene lookup returns CDR1 SEHNR and CDR2 FQNEAQ (reference sequence). Here the CDR3 reads CASSLANPLSKGTEAFF. CDR3 nucleotide sequence: TGTGCCAGCAGCTTAGCGAACCCTTTAAGCAAGGGCACTGAAGCTTTCTTT.

The chain carries TRBV24-1 and TRBJ2-1; D unclear. CDR1 is KGHDR, CDR2 SFDVKD, per germline. Trimming left V 5 bases short and J 0 bases short, with 13 bases between. The CDR3 has 16 amino acids. CDR3 nucleotide sequence: TGTGCCACCAGTGGTTCTGACCCGAGCTCCTACAATGAGCAGTTCTTC. This gives the protein CATSGSDPSSYNEQFF.

This clonotype was seen only a few times. This sequence joins TRBV7-9 and TRBJ1-2; D ambiguous. Germline CDR1 SEHNR, CDR2 FQNEAQ (reference sequence). This CDR3 region has 15 residues. V lost 2 bases, J lost 0 bases, and 10 bases lay in between. The CDR3 DNA follows: TGTGCCAGCAGCTTATCCCCAGTGACTAACTATGGCTACACCTTC. It yields the protein CASSLSPVTNYGYTF.

This clonotype showed up just a few times. The chain employs TRBV20-1 and TRBJ2-4, with 8 bases matching TRBD2. The germline CDR1 and CDR2 sequences are DFQATT and SNEGSKA (reference sequence). This CDR3 has 16 residues. The trim removed 5 bases at V and 1 base at J, leaving 10 bases unmatched. In DNA, the CDR3 is TGCAGTGCTTCCCCCAAGCGGGAGTGGGCCAAAAACATTCAGTACTTC. As protein: CSASPKREWAKNIQYF.

This rearrangement joins TRBV29-1 to TRBJ1-4; 9 bases line up with TRBD1. The CDR3 is made up of 15 amino acids. The trim removed 6 bases at V and 0 bases at J, leaving 5 bases unmatched. Germline values: CDR1 SQVTM, CDR2 ANQGSEA. In DNA, the CDR3 is TGCAGCGTCGAGGGACAGGGTGCAACTAATGAAAAACTGTTTTTT. This sequence encodes CSVEGQGATNEKLFF.

This clonotype came up a few times. The chain links TRBV14 to TRBJ1-1; D unresolved. There are 17 residues in the CDR3. Germline assignment: CDR1 SGHDN and CDR2 FVKESK. Between the trimmed V and J ends, which lost 1 base and 2 bases, there was a span of 17 bases. In DNA, the CDR3 is TGTGCCAGCAGCCAAGCATGTGACTCATCCCGCAACACTGAAGCTTTCTTT. Translating it yields CASSQACDSSRNTEAFF.

This clonotype has only one observation. The chain recombines TRBV5-1 with TRBJ2-7; 8 positions match TRBD2. Looked up from germline, CDR1 is SGHRS and CDR2 is YFSETQ. This CDR3 has 15 amino acids. The ends lost 4 bases at V and 3 bases at J; junction bases unmatched: 9. This CDR3 is CASSPLAGTNYEQYF. The CDR3 bases are TGCGCCAGCAGCCCCTTAGCGGGGACCAACTACGAGCAGTACTTC.

This clonotype was seen repeatedly, ten times or more. The V gene is TRBV5-1, the J gene TRBJ2-3, with TRBD2 identical over 9 bases. The CDR3 extends over 15 amino acids. CDR1 is SGHRS and CDR2 is YFSETQ in the germline V gene. The junction had 7 bases not matched to a gene; V was cut back by 3 bases and J by 5 bases. The CDR3 DNA reads TGCGCCAGCAGCTCCATTAGCGGGAGTGGAGATACGCAGTATTTT. Translated, it gives CASSSISGSGDTQYF.